The TCR beta chain described here comes from a study of blood T cell repertoires in COVID-19 (TCRdb year 2020). Study-wide context: The collaborator samples originated in the United States, Italy and Spain and spanned the acute and convalescent phases of COVID-19. The prospective study material was composed of cDNA or gDNA derived from T cells, B-cell-depleted T cells, or PBMCs. Subjects who had been exposed to COVID-19, were actively infected with it, or had recovered from it provided the deeply sampled blood TCRbeta repertoires that made up the dataset. The repertoires were released in a freely available public database intended as a resource for research on the immune response to SARS-CoV-2. The samples were drawn from two sources: the first 160 participants of the ongoing ImmuneRACE study, and 1,254 subjects contributed by 6 global collaborators. A de-identified subject ID, COVID-19 status, age in years and sex were almost always included in the sample metadata. Where HLA class I and class II types were available, the types were taken from metadata supplied by the sample provider, not from assay-based typing.

TCRbeta CDR3 regions were amplified from genomic DNA by means of the immunoSEQ Assay, a bias-controlled multiplex PCR. From the authors' description of their analysis: Within the assay, amplification of reference gene primers was used to estimate how many nucleated cells each sample contained. To quantify the absolute abundance of each unique TCRbeta CDR3 rearrangement, sequence reads were collapsed and filtered. For each sample, productive Simpson clonality was calculated by taking the square root of Simpson's diversity index across productive rearrangements. This immuneACCESS table, as held by TCRdb, lists in-frame sequences with V and J called but not all clones. Of the missing ones, under half trace to an unresolved V gene in checked studies; the others have no known cause. The DNA gave D and trimming, while V, J and clone size come from that table. Across this sample there are tens of thousands of clones, with roughly nine tenths seen only once. Of the sample, less than 2.5% falls within the top ten clones.

With respect to this clone: The antigen it recognizes is unknown. The sample holds no much larger clone one base away, and base qualities are not on file.

Overall study outcomes, separate from this receptor: How much clinical and demographic metadata was included differed by source and by participant, and the metadata was provided uncurated.

Spanning cysteine to phenylalanine, the CDR3 consists of 14 amino acids. Only the CDR3 DNA is retained, 42 bases long and in frame from the first base. The germline V gene supplies CDR1 MNHEY and CDR2 SVGAGI. The trim is 2 bases for V and 5 bases for J, with a gap of 12 bases between the germline ends. Collaborating institutions collected whole blood in K2EDTA tubes following their own protocols. For TCRbeta analysis, collaborators shipped samples as frozen whole blood, isolated PBMCs, or DNA extracted from either of those sample types. Sequencing input: peripheral blood. The chain couples TRBV6-5 to TRBJ1-1; the D gene identity is not certain. This clonotype was obtained from a woman aged 55-70 years with acute or convalescent COVID-19. The sequenced DNA is TGTGCCAGCAGTTACGGGCAGGAAAGTACTGAAGCTTTCTTT. Its product reads: CASSYGQESTEAFF.